This is a list of T cell receptor beta chains from one sample in a study of Ad26.COV2.S vaccination and SARS-CoV-2 variants. Generated by immunoSEQ multiplex PCR, the TCRdb table keeps only in-frame clones and is missing some. The table records a few hundred thousand clones, roughly 90% of them present only once. The specimen comprised peripheral blood, sampled in a trial of Ad26.COV2.S vaccine versus placebo. The receptors originated from a person between 18 and 65 years old who received the Ad26.COV2.S COVID-19 vaccine or a placebo. The CDR3 runs from the conserved cysteine through the conserved F or W. Each record gives: D gene, V gene, clone size, J gene, CDR3 protein, CDR3 DNA. A D gene is named only where the DNA matches it firmly. For some rows the clone size is stated as once, few or many, or as a class when expanded; others skip it.

>TRBD2|TRBV7-2|NA|TRBJ2-3
CASSPGLNTDTQYF
TGTGCCAGCAGCCCGGGACTAAACACAGATACGCAGTATTTT
>NA|TRBV7-8|NA|TRBJ1-3
CASSLNLPAAGNTIYF
TGTGCCAGCAGCCTGAACCTCCCAGCCGCTGGAAACACCATATATTTT
>NA|TRBV3-1/TRBV3-2|NA|TRBJ1-5
CASSVQVSNQPQHF
TGTGCCAGCAGCGTACAAGTTAGCAATCAGCCCCAGCATTTT
>TRBD1|TRBV15|NA|TRBJ1-4
CATSRVWAGGVNEKLFF
TGTGCCACCAGCAGAGTGTGGGCAGGGGGGGTTAATGAAAAACTGTTTTTT
>NA|TRBV6-5|NA|TRBJ1-1
CASSLRSLLNTEAFF
TGTGCCAGCAGTCTCCGGAGTCTCCTGAACACTGAAGCTTTCTTT
>TRBD2|TRBV10-2|few|TRBJ2-1
CASSAGTSGYNEQFF
TGCGCCAGCAGTGCCGGGACTAGCGGGTACAATGAGCAGTTCTTC
>NA|TRBV28|NA|TRBJ2-1
CASGPDLGRASNEQFF
TGTGCCAGCGGCCCGGACCTCGGGCGCGCTAGCAATGAGCAGTTCTTC
>NA|TRBV28|NA|TRBJ1-1
CASTLDRATFF
TGTGCCAGCACTTTGGACCGGGCAACTTTCTTT
>NA|TRBV6-2/TRBV6-3|few|TRBJ1-1
CASSYFTLLMNTEAFF
TGTGCCAGCAGTTACTTTACTCTCTTAATGAACACTGAAGCTTTCTTT
>NA|TRBV6-2/TRBV6-3|NA|TRBJ2-7
CASSFSYEQYF
TGTGCCAGCAGCTTTTCCTACGAGCAGTACTTC
>NA|TRBV19|many|TRBJ1-6
CASIGGTASSPLHF
TGTGCCAGTATCGGCGGTACAGCTTCTTCACCCCTCCACTTT
>TRBD2|TRBV4-1|NA|TRBJ2-1
CASSQGLAGRSNEQFF
TGCGCCAGCAGCCAAGGACTAGCGGGACGGTCTAATGAGCAGTTCTTC
>NA|TRBV27|NA|TRBJ2-6
CASSLSRPIDITYSGANVLTF
TGTGCCAGCAGTTTATCCCGACCGATTGACATAACCTACTCTGGGGCCAACGTCCTGACTTTC
>NA|TRBV2|NA|TRBJ1-3
CASRDFSSNAGNTIYF
TGTGCCAGCAGAGACTTCTCTTCCAACGCTGGAAACACCATATATTTT
>TRBD1|TRBV19|NA|TRBJ1-1
CASSRLTGGTEAFF
TGTGCCAGTAGTAGACTAACAGGGGGAACTGAAGCTTTCTTT
>TRBD2|TRBV7-2|NA|TRBJ2-1
CASSTTSGTYNEQFF
TGTGCCAGCAGCACTACTAGCGGGACCTACAATGAGCAGTTCTTC
>NA|TRBV9|NA|TRBJ1-3
CASSGTSSSGNTIYF
TGTGCCAGCAGCGGGACATCCTCCTCTGGAAACACCATATATTTT
>NA|TRBV30|NA|TRBJ1-1
CAWSVWTAGTEAFF
TGTGCCTGGAGTGTATGGACGGCAGGGACTGAAGCTTTCTTT
>NA|TRBV6-4|NA|TRBJ1-1
CASSDHRDTQAFF
TGTGCCAGCAGTGACCACCGGGACACCCAAGCTTTCTTT
>NA|TRBV7-9|NA|TRBJ1-5
CASSADRVLQPQHF
TGTGCCAGCAGCGCGGACAGAGTATTACAGCCCCAGCATTTT
>NA|TRBV7-2|once|TRBJ1-6
CASSLRGTRGVYSPLHF
TGTGCCAGCAGCTTACGGGGGACGCGGGGGGTTTATTCACCCCTCCACTTT
>NA|TRBV19|NA|TRBJ2-1
CASSMVPGGQFF
TGTGCCAGTAGTATGGTGCCAGGAGGGCAGTTCTTC
>NA|TRBV30|NA|TRBJ1-5
CAWGFGQGYQPQHF
TGTGCCTGGGGCTTTGGGCAGGGTTATCAGCCCCAGCATTTT
>TRBD1|TRBV18|NA|TRBJ2-3
CASSPTRDRELQYF
TGTGCCAGCTCACCGACCAGGGACAGGGAACTGCAGTATTTT
>NA|TRBV5-1|NA|TRBJ1-2
CASSPSAGLNYGYTF
TGCGCCAGCAGCCCGTCGGCAGGGTTGAACTATGGCTACACCTTC
>TRBD1|TRBV7-9|NA|TRBJ1-1
CASSLPQGDTEAFF
TGTGCCAGCAGCCTCCCACAGGGGGACACTGAAGCTTTCTTT
>TRBD1|TRBV5-1|NA|TRBJ1-2
CASSSPLGTEFYGYTF
TGCGCCAGCAGCTCACCGTTGGGGACAGAATTCTACGGCTACACCTTC